A selection of T cell receptor beta chains follows, all from one sample in a study of T cell repertoires in cytomegalovirus infection. TCRdb reanalysed the reads using MiXCR and keeps one entry per CDR3 protein. The table shows some 70,000 distinct CDR3 sequences, with approximately 22% occurring only once. These receptors have no known antigen. Source material: PBMCs, sequenced either directly or after in vitro stimulation (not recorded which). The receptors were gathered from a human donor in good health (CMV status not recorded). Some clones in this sample may be carry-over from other donors' samples. The CDR3 runs from the conserved cysteine through the conserved F or W. A D gene is named only where the DNA matches it firmly. Clone size appears in some rows only: once, few, many, or a class for an expanded clone.

d_call	j_call	clone_size	v_call	cdr3_aa	cdr3_nt
TRBD1	TRBJ1-6	.	TRBV6-5	CASRSGTVDNSPLHF	TGTGCCAGCAGGTCCGGGACAGTCGATAATTCACCCCTCCACTTT
TRBD2	TRBJ2-5	.	TRBV20-1	CSARVGLAEETQYF	TGCAGTGCTAGGGTCGGACTAGCGGAAGAGACCCAGTACTTC
TRBD2	TRBJ2-7	many	TRBV7-2	CASSSGSGRYEQYF	TGTGCCAGCAGCTCTGGAAGCGGGAGGTACGAGCAGTACTTC
TRBD2	TRBJ2-1	few	TRBV29-1	CSVRTPARGGLAGVTFEQFF	TGCAGCGTCCGAACTCCAGCCCGGGGGGGCCTAGCGGGAGTAACTTTTGAGCAGTTCTTC
.	TRBJ2-1	.	TRBV12-3/TRBV12-4	CASRLAYNEQFF	TGTGCCAGCCGGCTAGCGTACAATGAGCAGTTCTTC
TRBD1	TRBJ2-7	many	TRBV7-2	CASSPRDRGLVRDEQYF	TGTGCCAGCAGCCCTCGGGACAGGGGTTTAGTTCGGGACGAGCAGTACTTC
.	TRBJ2-1	.	TRBV12-3/TRBV12-4	CASSARGAHEQFF	TGTGCCAGCAGCGCCCGGGGGGCCCATGAGCAGTTCTTC
.	TRBJ2-3	.	TRBV7-9	CASTRNPVNTQYF	TGTGCCAGCACTAGAAACCCAGTAAATACGCAGTATTTT
.	TRBJ1-1	few	TRBV19	CASSIGPNTEAFF	TGTGCCAGTAGTATAGGGCCGAACACTGAAGCTTTCTTT
.	TRBJ1-3	.	TRBV5-4	CASSLTVPGNTIYF	TGTGCCAGCAGCTTGACGGTGCCTGGAAACACCATATATTTT
TRBD2	TRBJ2-5	few	TRBV7-2	CASSPQGTNPSPQYF	TGTGCCAGCAGCCCCCAAGGGACTAACCCGTCGCCCCAGTACTTC
TRBD2	TRBJ2-1	.	TRBV15	CATSRGLADYNEQFF	TGTGCCACCAGCAGAGGACTAGCGGACTACAATGAGCAGTTCTTC
TRBD2	TRBJ2-2	.	TRBV19	CASRGTSGSPNTGELFF	TGTGCCAGTAGAGGGACTAGCGGATCCCCGAACACCGGGGAGCTGTTTTTT
TRBD1	TRBJ1-5	.	TRBV24-1	CATSGPTGWNGPQHF	TGTGCCACCAGTGGCCCGACAGGGTGGAACGGGCCCCAGCATTTT
.	TRBJ1-2	few	TRBV19	CASSTARTEYGYTF	TGTGCCAGTAGTACGGCCAGGACCGAGTATGGCTACACCTTC
TRBD1	TRBJ1-1	once	TRBV6-6	CASSTGTGGWTEAFF	TGTGCCAGCAGTACCGGGACAGGGGGCTGGACTGAAGCTTTCTTT
.	TRBJ2-1	hyperexpanded	TRBV6-2/TRBV6-3	CASDSGAPYNEQFF	TGTGCCAGCGACAGCGGAGCGCCCTACAATGAGCAGTTCTTC
.	TRBJ2-1	.	TRBV18	CASSRTPGTYNEQFF	TGTGCCAGCTCACGTACCCCCGGGACCTACAATGAGCAGTTCTTC
TRBD1	TRBJ1-2	.	TRBV9	CASSDRTGGAYGGYTF	TGTGCCAGCAGCGACCGGACAGGGGGCGCATACGGCGGCTACACCTTC
.	TRBJ2-1	few	TRBV5-5	CASSLFDGGGTDEQFF	TGTGCCAGCAGCTTGTTTGACGGAGGAGGTACGGATGAGCAGTTCTTC
TRBD2	TRBJ2-3	many	TRBV7-2	CASTAATGLVRDTQYF	TGTGCCAGCACCGCGGCGACGGGACTAGTGAGAGATACGCAGTATTTT
.	TRBJ2-2	.	TRBV7-6	CASSKLPGGKTGELFF	TGTGCCAGCAGCAAACTGCCCGGGGGAAAAACCGGGGAGCTGTTTTTT
.	TRBJ2-2	.	TRBV18	CASSLLETGELFF	TGTGCCAGCTCACTGTTAGAAACCGGGGAGCTGTTTTTT
TRBD2	TRBJ2-1	.	TRBV7-6	CASSLEGGHSGGNEQFF	TGTGCCAGCAGCTTAGAAGGCGGACATAGCGGGGGCAATGAGCAGTTCTTC
TRBD1	TRBJ1-5	many	TRBV24-1	CATADRDHQPQHF	TGTGCCACAGCGGACAGGGACCATCAGCCCCAGCATTTT